These 28 T cell receptor beta chains originate from one sample sequenced in a study of blood T cell repertoires in COVID-19. TCRdb's copy holds only in-frame clones and misses some; the assay was immunoSEQ multiplex PCR. Here the sample spans around 480,000 clones, 88% being singletons. Sequences were obtained from peripheral blood. The source is a woman in her fifties or sixties with COVID-19, enrolled during active disease.

This rearrangement joins TRBV4-1 to TRBJ2-6; 8 bases align to TRBD2. V dropped 4 bases and J dropped 3; count of bases not matched to a gene: 2. The V gene's germline CDR1 is MGHRA and CDR2 YSYEKL. This CDR3 region has 15 residues. The chain's CDR3 is CASSPGGFGANVLTF. CDR3 DNA sequence: TGCGCCAGCAGCCCGGGGGGGTTTGGGGCCAACGTCCTGACTTTC.

The chain joins TRBV30 to TRBJ1-2; D is possibly TRBD1 (5 bases). Looked up from germline, CDR1 is GTSNPN and CDR2 is SVGIG (reference sequence). The CDR3 has 13 amino acids. With 2 bases removed from V and 2 bases from J, the gap between germline ends came to 9 bases. Here the CDR3 reads CAWSLTGNYGYTF. CDR3 bases: TGTGCCTGGAGTCTCACAGGAAACTATGGCTACACCTTC.

V and J are TRBV10-3 and TRBJ2-5, with 9 nucleotides matching TRBD2. CDR1 is ENHRY, CDR2 SYGVKD, per germline. The junction had 4 bases not matched to a gene; V was cut back by 8 bases and J by 0 bases. CDR3 length equals 14 residues. CDR3 sequence: CAIGLAGYQETQYF. The CDR3 bases are TGTGCCATCGGGCTAGCGGGGTACCAAGAGACCCAGTACTTC.

V and J are TRBV18 and TRBJ2-5, with D possibly matching TRBD2 (5 bases). The CDR3 sequence is 14 residues long. From germline, CDR1 is KGHSH and CDR2 LQKENI. Trimming left V 3 bases short and J 7 bases short, with 15 bases between. The CDR3 DNA reads TGTGCCAGCTCACCTGTTCGCGCCGAGGGGACCCAGTACTTC. This gives the protein CASSPVRAEGTQYF.

V gene TRBV7-9 combines with J gene TRBJ1-2, with D maybe TRBD1 (5 bases). This CDR3 is 14 amino acids long. V lost 5 bases and J lost 3, with 13 bases in between. Germline V gives CDR1 SEHNR, CDR2 FQNEAQ (reference sequence). The DNA for the CDR3 is TGTGCCAGCAGCCCCGGTGGCAGGGACTATGGCTACACCTTC. Protein product: CASSPGGRDYGYTF.

The chain employs TRBV30 and TRBJ2-7; no clear D gene. V was shortened by 5 bases and J by 4 bases, with 12 bases between the two germline ends. This CDR3 has 12 amino acids. Looked up from germline, CDR1 is GTSNPN and CDR2 is SVGIG (reference sequence). CDR3 coding DNA: TGTGCCTGGGCCAGCGATTCATACGAGCAGTACTTC. Amino acids: CAWASDSYEQYF.

The chain links TRBV18 to TRBJ2-1; 12 positions agree with TRBD1. Germline trimming cut 3 bases from V and 10 bases from J; bases unmatched to any gene: 4. CDR1 and CDR2 from the germline V gene are KGHSH and LQKENI. The CDR3 is made up of 14 amino acids. CDR3 coding DNA: TGTGCCAGCTCACCGGGACAGGGGGCATTCGAGCAGTTCTTC. It encodes CASSPGQGAFEQFF.

The chain is built from TRBV18 and TRBJ1-1; D not resolved. V lost 2 bases to trimming and J lost 2 bases, with 9 bases between them. This CDR3 has 14 amino acids. CDR1 and CDR2 (germline): KGHSH, LQKENI. The CDR3 loop is CASSPERVNTEAFF. The CDR3 DNA reads as TGTGCCAGCTCACCAGAGCGAGTAAACACTGAAGCTTTCTTT. The variable domain in full, completed from reference TRBV18 and TRBJ1-1, reads NAGVMQNPRHLVRRRGQEARLRCSPMKGHSHVYWYRQLPEEGLKFMVYLQKENIIDESGMPKERFSAEFPKEGPSILRIQQVVRGDSAAYFCASSPERVNTEAFFGQGTRLTVV.

The chain employs TRBV6-1 and TRBJ2-5; possible D gene TRBD2, 5 bases. The CDR3 spans 16 residues. Looked up from germline, CDR1 is MNHNS and CDR2 is SASEGT. V lost 1 base and J lost 1, with 13 bases in between. The CDR3 nucleotides are TGTGCCAGCAGTGAAGGAGGGTCCCGGTTCCAAGAGACCCAGTACTTC. Protein product: CASSEGGSRFQETQYF.

The chain carries TRBV12-3 or TRBV12-4 and TRBJ1-1; no definite D call. The CDR3 is made up of 13 amino acids. V lost 4 bases, J lost 3 bases, and 9 bases lay in between. The CDR3 loop is CASSSTTDTEAFF. CDR3 nucleotide sequence: TGTGCCAGCAGTTCGACTACCGACACTGAAGCTTTCTTT.

This clone occurred a few times. The rearrangement uses TRBV2 and TRBJ1-5; D is possibly TRBD1 (5 bases). The germline CDR1 and CDR2 sequences are SNHLY and FYNNEI. The ends were cut back, 2 bases at V and 7 bases at J, with 12 bases in the middle. The CDR3 loop spans 14 amino acids. CDR3 nucleotides: TGTGCCAGCAGTGAAAGGCAGGGAATCCAGCCCCAGCATTTT. Translation gives CASSERQGIQPQHF.

This chain links TRBV6-5 with TRBJ1-2; TRBD1 matches 9 bases. Trimming at V came to 6 bases and at J to 5 bases, leaving 7 bases not matched to a gene. This CDR3 region has 14 residues. Germline lookup yields CDR1 MNHEY and CDR2 SVGAGI. The CDR3 loop is CASSRTGEGYGYTF. DNA for the CDR3: TGTGCCAGCAGCCGGACAGGGGAAGGGTATGGCTACACCTTC.

V and J are TRBV7-7 and TRBJ2-3; the match to TRBD1 covers 9 bases. Germline-derived CDR1 and CDR2 are SSHAT and FNYEAQ (reference sequence). CDR3 length: 15 residues. V shed 5 bases, J shed 3 bases, and the junction held 6 bases outside the gene matches. The CDR3 DNA follows: TGTGCCAGCAGCCAAACAGGGGGCGGAACAGATACGCAGTATTTT. Translated: CASSQTGGGTDTQYF.

The genes are TRBV2 and TRBJ1-1; the D gene is possibly TRBD1 (6 bases). Germline CDR1 SNHLY, CDR2 FYNNEI. This CDR3 has 13 amino acids. V dropped 7 bases and J dropped 2 bases, with 11 bases sitting between them. The CDR3 DNA sequence: TGTGCCAGCAACGCGGACAGAAACACTGAAGCTTTCTTT. Encoded protein: CASNADRNTEAFF.

The chain carries TRBV9 and TRBJ2-3, with 7 positions matching TRBD2. Germline lookup yields CDR1 SGDLS and CDR2 YYNGEE. The CDR3 runs to 16 residues. After removal of 3 bases from V and 3 bases from J, the junction contained 10 bases not matched to a gene. The CDR3 region is CASSDLTGGGTDTQYF. The CDR3 coding sequence is TGTGCCAGCAGCGACTTGACTGGGGGGGGGACAGATACGCAGTATTTT.

V gene TRBV28 combines with J gene TRBJ1-2, with D possibly matching TRBD1 (6 bases). Between the trimmed V and J ends, which lost 1 base and 7 bases, there was a span of 16 bases. CDR1 and CDR2 (germline): MDHEN, SYDVKM. The CDR3 runs to 15 residues. The CDR3 DNA is TGTGCCAGCAGTTTATCCCTTTCAAGGGGGGGTGGCTACACCTTC. Its protein product is CASSLSLSRGGGYTF.

The chain joins TRBV5-4 to TRBJ2-2; 7 bases agree with TRBD1. With V trimmed by 2 bases and J by 7 bases, 2 bases remained unmatched. The CDR3 sequence is 13 residues long. The germline V gene encodes CDR1 SGHNT and CDR2 YYREEE (reference sequence). CDR3: CASSLQGIGELFF. The CDR3 DNA reads TGTGCCAGCAGCTTACAGGGGATCGGGGAGCTGTTTTTT.

This chain links TRBV6-5 with TRBJ1-2, with D possibly matching TRBD1 (5 bases). Between the trimmed V and J ends, which lost 7 bases and 7 bases, there was a span of 16 bases. The CDR3 sequence is 13 residues long. Germline lookup yields CDR1 MNHEY and CDR2 SVGAGI. CDR3 loop: CASTKGQGGGYTF. Here the CDR3 DNA reads TGTGCCAGCACCAAGGGGCAGGGAGGTGGCTACACCTTC.

This clone was found once. The rearrangement uses TRBV6-5 and TRBJ1-1; TRBD1 might be the D (5 bases). CDR1 is MNHEY, CDR2 SVGAGI, per germline. This CDR3 has 15 amino acids. V was clipped by 6 bases and J by 4 bases, with 18 bases between them. The CDR3 region has the DNA TGTGCCAGCAGGGACCTCGGGGGGGTGAGCACTGAAGCTTTCTTT. Its translation is CASRDLGGVSTEAFF.

V usage is TRBV2 and J usage is TRBJ2-2, with TRBD1 as a possible D gene (5 bases). From germline, CDR1 is SNHLY and CDR2 FYNNEI. V shed 4 bases and J shed 1 base, with 10 bases lying between them. This CDR3 spans 15 amino acids. In DNA, the CDR3 is TGTGCCAGCAGTGCGTGGCAGGGGAACACCGGGGAGCTGTTTTTT. As protein: CASSAWQGNTGELFF.

The chain recombines TRBV5-1 with TRBJ2-2, with TRBD1 as a possible D gene (5 bases). The germline gives CDR1 SGHRS, CDR2 YFSETQ. The CDR3 spans 15 residues. The germline V and J ends were trimmed by 0 bases and 0 bases, with 6 bases remaining between them. CDR3 bases: TGCGCCAGCAGCTTGGGGGGCACGAACACCGGGGAGCTGTTTTTT. Its protein product is CASSLGGTNTGELFF. Based on the CDR3 plus reference TRBV5-1 and TRBJ2-2, the full variable domain is KAGVTQTPRYLIKTRGQQVTLSCSPISGHRSVSWYQQTPGQGLQFLFEYFSETQRNKGNFPGRFSGRQFSNSRSEMNVSTLELGDSALYLCASSLGGTNTGELFFGEGSRLTVL.

The chain combines TRBV30 with TRBJ1-4; 7 nucleotides line up with TRBD1. The germline V gene has CDR1 GTSNPN and CDR2 SVGIG (reference sequence). The CDR3 sequence is 14 residues long. V trimming: 3 bases; J trimming: 5 bases; junction bases outside the gene matches: 6. The CDR3 coding sequence is TGTGCCTGGAGGGGGGACAGAGGGAATGAAAAACTGTTTTTT. It specifies CAWRGDRGNEKLFF.

The chain combines TRBV11-3 with TRBJ2-2; 8 bases agree with TRBD1. This CDR3 has 15 amino acids. The V gene end was trimmed by 4 bases and the J gene end by 1 base; junction bases not matched to a gene: 2. Germline loops: CDR1 SGHNT, CDR2 YENEEA. CDR3 in DNA: TGTGCCAGCAGCTCGGGGACAGGGAACACCGGGGAGCTGTTTTTT. This translates into CASSSGTGNTGELFF.

A remark on this clone: The junction shows a germline mismatch at one end, possibly a read error. V gene TRBV30 combines with J gene TRBJ1-2; D is ambiguous. CDR3 size: 11 residues. The V gene's germline CDR1 is GTSNPN and CDR2 SVGIG (reference sequence). For the CDR3, the DNA is TGTGCCTGGAGTGGGATGGGCTATCCCTTCTTC. Translated, it gives CAWSGMGYPFF.

V gene TRBV28 combines with J gene TRBJ2-2; 7 positions agree with TRBD1. The V segment lost 6 bases and the J segment 1 base; nucleotides outside the gene matches: 5. This CDR3 is 15 amino acids long. The germline gives CDR1 MDHEN, CDR2 SYDVKM. CDR3 amino acids: CASSPGQMNTGELFF. DNA of the CDR3: TGTGCCAGCAGCCCGGGACAGATGAACACCGGGGAGCTGTTTTTT.

This rearrangement joins TRBV27 to TRBJ2-3; perhaps TRBD1 as D (5 bases). Trimming cost V 3 bases and J 4 bases, with 11 bases left between them. The CDR3 length is 14 residues. CDR1 is MNHEY, CDR2 SMNVEV, per germline (reference sequence). This CDR3 is CASSFRQGPDTQYF. Written as DNA, the CDR3 is TGTGCCAGCAGTTTTCGGCAGGGTCCAGATACGCAGTATTTT.

The V call is TRBV29-1, the J call TRBJ2-1; D possibly corresponds to TRBD1 (6 bases). Germline V gene lookup returns CDR1 SQVTM and CDR2 ANQGSEA. V lost 8 bases to trimming and J lost 4 bases, with 12 bases between them. CDR3 length: 12 residues. The CDR3 region has the DNA TGCAGCTCTGAGGGGGATTACAATGAGCAGTTCTTC. Amino acids: CSSEGDYNEQFF.

The V and J genes are TRBV5-1 and TRBJ1-2; no reliable D call. In germline, CDR1 is SGHRS, CDR2 YFSETQ. V was cut by 0 bases and J by 10 bases, with 13 bases left in between. CDR3 size: 13 residues. The DNA of the CDR3 is TGCGCCAGCAGCTTGGAACAGCCGCAAGCCTACACCTTC. Protein: CASSLEQPQAYTF.